Sequencing of this T cell receptor (beta chain) was carried out in a study of Ad26.COV2.S vaccination and SARS-CoV-2 variants. Clones were sequenced by immunoSEQ multiplex PCR, and TCRdb holds only the in-frame ones, with some missing. The data contain fewer than 400,000 clones, approximately 89% of them seen just once; the ten biggest clones take up 1.5% to 2%. Germline V CDR1 and CDR2: SGHVS, FQNEAQ. V lost 2 bases, J lost 10 bases, and 15 bases lay in between. The length of the CDR3 is 15 residues. Treatment: around 19 received Ad26.COV2.S at low or high dose, single or two shots; several received placebo; per-sample allocation not given. Samples analyzed were those drawn on day 63 after the first vaccine or placebo injection.

The chain employs TRBV7-8 and TRBJ1-6; D not resolved. This TCR came from a person aged 18 to 65 who received the Ad26.COV2.S COVID-19 vaccine or a placebo. The sequenced sample was peripheral blood, obtained in a trial of Ad26.COV2.S vaccine versus placebo. The CDR3: CASSLPGSRRSPLHF. The CDR3 bases are TGTGCCAGCAGCTTACCGGGGTCGAGGCGGTCACCCCTCCACTTT.